This T cell receptor (beta chain) was obtained from a study of CD8 T cells in ankylosing spondylitis. Quantitative 5'-RACE was performed with molecular barcodes, and it yielded the TCR beta libraries. MiXCR was run by TCRdb on the 5' RACE reads, yielding one entry per CDR3 protein. The repertoire has roughly 700,000 distinct CDR3 sequences, around 17% of them found once; the top ten carry around 19%. This clonotype was detected a few times. The target antigen is unknown. Study-level results: Disease-linked clones, CD8+, were relatively rare in peripheral blood. Prior literature has documented some motif variants in synovial fluid and blood from reactive arthritis. Within ankylosing spondylitis blood, a TCR beta motif made up of seven to nine highly homologous variants appeared to be characteristic. In ankylosing spondylitis patients, matched synovial fluid reportedly showed significant enrichment of disease-linked clones.

The sample was blood, either unsorted or a sorted T cell fraction (not recorded which). The origin of this receptor is a male donor with ankylosing spondylitis.

The chain's CDR3 is CASSYSSASNQPQHF. The CDR3 DNA reads TGTGCCAGCAGTTACTCATCAGCCTCCAATCAGCCCCAGCATTTT. The chain carries TRBV6-5 and TRBJ1-5, with no clear D. Germline loops: CDR1 MNHEY, CDR2 SVGAGI. The CDR3 totals 15 residues. The germline V and J ends were trimmed by 0 bases and 3 bases, with 9 bases remaining between them.